This T cell receptor beta chain was sequenced for a study of CD8 T cells in ankylosing spondylitis. General study findings and limits: The clones that were linked to disease were reported to be significantly enriched in matched synovial fluid samples from ankylosing spondylitis patients. Blood from ankylosing spondylitis patients appeared to carry a characteristic eight-variant TCR beta motif. Earlier studies detected some motif variants in reactive arthritis synovial fluid and blood. Disease-linked clones were CD8+ and relatively rare in peripheral blood.

Trimming took 0 bases from V and 5 from J; bases not matched to a gene: 11. Germline V gene lookup returns CDR1 DFQATT and CDR2 SNEGSKA (reference sequence). The CDR3 loop spans 16 amino acids. Preparation of TCR beta libraries was done by quantitative 5'-RACE with molecular barcodes. TCRdb independently ran MiXCR on the 5' RACE reads; one entry per CDR3 protein. The sample includes more than 400,000 distinct CDR3 sequences, roughly 5.2% of them seen just once. In the case of this clonotype: Its matching antigen is unknown.

The chain couples TRBV20-1 to TRBJ2-5; 8 bases line up with TRBD2. Sequenced: blood, either unsorted or a sorted T cell fraction (not recorded which). The sequence derives from a male donor with ankylosing spondylitis. The CDR3 loop reads CSARDLYGGAGETQYF. CDR3 coding DNA: TGCAGTGCTAGAGATCTCTACGGGGGGGCAGGGGAGACCCAGTACTTC.